A selection of T cell receptor beta chains follows, all from one sample in a study of Ad26.COV2.S vaccination and SARS-CoV-2 variants. The repertoire was sequenced with immunoSEQ multiplex PCR; TCRdb's copy has only in-frame clones and lacks some. The table includes 300,000 to 350,000 clones, around 84% detected once. The material sequenced was peripheral blood, taken in a trial of Ad26.COV2.S vaccine versus placebo. The receptors here all came from a person aged 18 to 65 who received the Ad26.COV2.S COVID-19 vaccine or a placebo. Each CDR3 is given with its conserved first and last residue. The order of the fields is J gene, V gene, D gene, clone size, CDR3 protein, CDR3 DNA. A D gene is named only where the DNA matches it firmly. The size field is filled for only some rows; it gives once, few, many or a size class.

TRBJ1-5 | TRBV10-3 | - | - | CAISDGGSNQPQHF | TGTGCCATCAGTGACGGGGGGAGCAATCAGCCCCAGCATTTT
TRBJ1-6 | TRBV7-2 | - | - | CASFDARYNSPLHF | TGTGCCAGCTTTGATGCTCGCTATAATTCACCCCTCCACTTT
TRBJ2-3 | TRBV7-8 | TRBD2 | - | CASSLRLAGSPTDTQYF | TGTGCCAGCAGCTTAAGACTAGCGGGGAGCCCCACAGATACGCAGTATTTT
TRBJ2-3 | TRBV9 | - | - | CASSVALRDTQYF | TGTGCCAGCAGCGTAGCTCTGAGGGATACGCAGTATTTT
TRBJ2-7 | TRBV6-5 | - | - | CASNPVIGSYEQYF | TGTGCCAGCAATCCTGTTATAGGGTCCTACGAGCAGTACTTC
TRBJ1-5 | TRBV5-1 | - | - | CASSPIGGSNQPQHF | TGCGCCAGCAGCCCCATCGGGGGTAGCAATCAGCCCCAGCATTTT
TRBJ1-6 | TRBV9 | TRBD1 | - | CASSPQGVNNSPLHF | TGTGCCAGCAGCCCGCAGGGGGTAAATAATTCACCCCTCCACTTT
TRBJ1-1 | TRBV7-2 | - | - | CASSLMLFGAPEAFF | TGTGCCAGCAGCTTAATGCTTTTTGGGGCTCCTGAAGCTTTCTTT
TRBJ1-6 | TRBV28 | - | once | CASSLSMSPLHF | TGTGCCAGCAGTTTAAGCATGTCACCCCTCCACTTT
TRBJ1-6 | TRBV27 | TRBD1 | - | CASRTHRGTDNSPLHF | TGTGCCAGCAGGACTCACCGCGGGACAGATAATTCACCCCTCCACTTT
TRBJ1-2 | TRBV12-3/TRBV12-4 | TRBD1 | - | CASSSTQGFGYTF | TGTGCCAGCAGTTCGACACAGGGGTTCGGCTACACCTTC
TRBJ1-1 | TRBV7-7 | - | - | CASSGGVLNTEAFF | TGTGCCAGCAGTGGGGGGGTTTTGAACACTGAAGCTTTCTTT
TRBJ1-2 | TRBV3-1/TRBV3-2 | - | - | CASRVSRGSYGYTF | TGTGCCAGCAGAGTTAGCAGGGGCAGCTATGGCTACACCTTC
TRBJ1-1 | TRBV29-1 | TRBD1 | - | CRGSGGDTEAFF | TGCAGGGGATCAGGGGGGGACACTGAAGCTTTCTTT
TRBJ2-7 | TRBV12-3/TRBV12-4 | - | - | CASSIKGEQYF | TGTGCCAGCAGTATAAAGGGCGAGCAGTACTTC
TRBJ2-7 | TRBV6-1 | - | - | CASSEVRISYEQYF | TGTGCCAGCAGTGAAGTTCGCATCTCCTACGAGCAGTACTTC
TRBJ2-7 | TRBV9 | - | - | CASSVVGSPPSEQYF | TGTGCCAGCAGCGTAGTGGGCAGCCCCCCTTCCGAGCAGTACTTC
TRBJ2-7 | TRBV3-1/TRBV3-2 | - | - | CASSQATYEQYF | TGTGCCAGCAGCCAAGCGACCTACGAGCAGTACTTC
TRBJ1-2 | TRBV7-8 | - | - | CASSLARGGNYGYTF | TGTGCCAGCAGCTTGGCCCGAGGCGGTAACTATGGCTACACCTTC
TRBJ2-7 | TRBV4-3 | - | few | CASSQDSVAGDEQYF | TGCGCCAGCAGCCAAGATTCAGTAGCTGGGGACGAGCAGTACTTC
TRBJ1-2 | TRBV4-2 | - | - | CASRSIRHTNYGYTF | TGTGCCAGCAGAAGTATCAGACATACTAACTATGGCTACACCTTC
TRBJ1-1 | TRBV6-5 | TRBD1 | - | CASSSQTTGLRTEAFF | TGTGCCAGCAGTTCCCAGACGACAGGGCTGCGCACTGAAGCTTTCTTT
TRBJ2-3 | TRBV6-6 | TRBD2 | once | CASSYQAGDTDTQYF | TGTGCCAGCAGTTATCAAGCGGGGGACACAGATACGCAGTATTTT
TRBJ1-5 | TRBV18 | - | few | CASSGGGGNQPQHF | TGTGCCAGCTCAGGAGGAGGGGGCAATCAGCCCCAGCATTTT
TRBJ1-4 | TRBV4-2 | - | once | CASSQEIGTVQNEKLFF | TGTGCCAGCAGCCAAGAGATAGGGACGGTCCAAAATGAAAAACTGTTTTTT
TRBJ1-1 | TRBV27 | - | - | CASSGKIPVGGGYPEAFF | TGTGCCAGCAGTGGGAAAATCCCCGTGGGGGGAGGGTATCCTGAAGCTTTCTTT
TRBJ1-3 | TRBV4-3 | - | - | CASSQTRDSGNTIYF | TGCGCCAGCAGCCAAACCCGAGACTCTGGAAACACCATATATTTT
TRBJ1-2 | TRBV2 | - | - | CASIGRVPYGYTF | TGTGCCAGCATTGGCAGGGTGCCCTATGGCTACACCTTC
TRBJ1-5 | TRBV6-2/TRBV6-3 | - | - | CASSYFGQISNQPQHF | TGTGCCAGCAGTTACTTCGGGCAGATTAGCAATCAGCCCCAGCATTTT
TRBJ2-5 | TRBV11-2 | - | - | CASSEISIQETQYF | TGTGCCAGCAGCGAAATTTCCATCCAAGAGACCCAGTACTTC
TRBJ2-4 | TRBV14 | - | once | CASSQELPGQGIQYF | TGTGCCAGCAGCCAAGAACTCCCAGGGCAGGGCATTCAGTACTTC
TRBJ1-2 | TRBV27 | - | - | CASSLMVGFGYTF | TGTGCCAGCAGCTTGATGGTGGGCTTTGGCTACACCTTC
TRBJ1-2 | TRBV30 | - | - | CAWGRATRTYGYTF | TGTGCCTGGGGAAGGGCGACACGAACCTATGGCTACACCTTC
TRBJ1-2 | TRBV6-5 | TRBD1 | - | CASSYGGGVDYGYTF | TGTGCCAGCAGTTACGGAGGGGGCGTCGACTATGGCTACACCTTC
TRBJ2-1 | TRBV4-2 | - | - | CASSQDGDRSNEQFF | TGTGCCAGCAGCCAAGACGGCGACAGGTCAAATGAGCAGTTCTTC
TRBJ2-5 | TRBV11-3 | TRBD2 | - | CASSSTSAKTQYF | TGTGCCAGCAGCTCGACTAGCGCCAAGACCCAGTACTTC
TRBJ2-6 | TRBV5-4 | - | - | CASSPASTASGANVLTF | TGTGCCAGCAGCCCCGCCAGCACAGCTTCTGGGGCCAACGTCCTGACTTTC
TRBJ2-5 | TRBV19 | - | - | CASSRQVGETQYF | TGTGCCAGTAGCAGACAGGTCGGGGAGACCCAGTACTTC
TRBJ1-4 | TRBV6-2/TRBV6-3 | - | - | CASSYEGPGNEKLFF | TGTGCCAGCAGTTACGAGGGGCCGGGTAATGAAAAACTGTTTTTT